This T cell receptor (beta chain) was sequenced for a study of blood T cell repertoires in COVID-19. Repertoires were generated with immunoSEQ multiplex PCR, while TCRdb's copy carries only in-frame clones and drops some. The sample records roughly 91,000 clones, about four fifths being singletons. Germline V gene sequence: CDR1 GTSNPN, CDR2 SVGIG (reference sequence). V dropped 2 bases and J dropped 2 bases, with 7 bases sitting between them. The CDR3 contains 13 residues. The chain is built from TRBV30 and TRBJ1-3, with D maybe TRBD1 (6 bases). The sequence came from a man aged 70 or older with active or convalescent COVID-19. Sequencing was carried out using peripheral blood. CDR3: CAWSTGTGNTIYF. CDR3 nucleotides: TGTGCCTGGAGTACAGGGACTGGAAACACCATATATTTT.